The rows below give T cell receptor beta chains drawn from one sample of a study of Ad26.COV2.S vaccination and SARS-CoV-2 variants. TCRdb's copy holds only in-frame clones and misses some; the assay was immunoSEQ multiplex PCR. The profile shows about 680,000 clones, more than 80% of them singletons. Here the sequenced sample was peripheral blood, taken in a trial of Ad26.COV2.S vaccine versus placebo. These receptors were taken from a person aged 18-60 years who received the Ad26.COV2.S COVID-19 vaccine or a placebo. CDR3s include the opening cysteine and the closing phenylalanine or tryptophan.

v_call: TRBV19; cdr3_length: 13; cdr3_aa: CASKDRGGNEQFF
v_call: TRBV5-4; cdr3_length: 15; cdr3_aa: CASSPGGQAGNTIYF
v_call: TRBV7-2; cdr3_length: 14; cdr3_aa: CASSSLTGPYEQYF
v_call: TRBV19; cdr3_length: 13; cdr3_aa: CASSIGQIYGYTF
v_call: TRBV19; cdr3_length: 15; cdr3_aa: CASSPQGRSSYEQYF
v_call: TRBV27; cdr3_length: 15; cdr3_aa: CASSLHLSTNEKLFF
v_call: TRBV6-5; cdr3_length: 13; cdr3_aa: CASSYTFTYEQYF
v_call: TRBV27; cdr3_length: 14; cdr3_aa: CASSSSLAVYVQYF
v_call: TRBV10-3; cdr3_length: 14; cdr3_aa: CAISNGLQGNEQFF
v_call: TRBV6-5; cdr3_length: 16; cdr3_aa: CASSYSGKGGTDTQYF
v_call: TRBV2; cdr3_length: 15; cdr3_aa: CASSGGGPLAYEQYF
v_call: TRBV30; cdr3_length: 14; cdr3_aa: CACRFRGLTGELFF
v_call: TRBV6-4; cdr3_length: 16; cdr3_aa: CASSDYQTGLYYEQYF
v_call: TRBV30; cdr3_length: 14; cdr3_aa: CALTRGLNTGELFF
v_call: TRBV4-3; cdr3_length: 15; cdr3_aa: CAGSQDLSSTDTQYF
v_call: TRBV5-1; cdr3_length: 14; cdr3_aa: CASSPGQVTGELFF
v_call: TRBV27; cdr3_length: 15; cdr3_aa: CASRESVNTYNEQFF
v_call: TRBV5-4; cdr3_length: 16; cdr3_aa: CASSPAPDRPQETQYF
v_call: TRBV4-3; cdr3_length: 15; cdr3_aa: CASSQSRAHSYEQYF
v_call: TRBV11-2; cdr3_length: 15; cdr3_aa: CASSLGPQRNEKLFF
v_call: TRBV27; cdr3_length: 13; cdr3_aa: CASSLNLVDTQYF
v_call: TRBV18; cdr3_length: 14; cdr3_aa: CASSPLAGGDEQFF